A single sample is the source of the 20 T cell receptor beta chains below, sequenced in a study of blood T cell repertoires in COVID-19. This table comes from immunoSEQ multiplex PCR, and its TCRdb copy is limited to in-frame clones, with some not included. Of approximately 120,000 clones in the sample, almost 80% were seen once. The specimen sequenced was peripheral blood. The receptors shown here come from a human donor in a cohort sampled during active COVID-19.

The chain has TRBV6-5 and TRBJ1-1; D gene unclear. Germline V gene data show CDR1 as MNHEY and CDR2 as SVGAGI. V was pared by 5 bases and J by 8 bases, with 15 bases between. This CDR3 region has 13 residues. CDR3 coding DNA: TGTGCCAGCAGTCGGGAGGTCCAATTGGAAGCTTTCTTT. Its protein product is CASSREVQLEAFF.

J is TRBJ2-7 and V is TRBV7-9; TRBD1 might be the D (7 bases). Germline CDR1 reads SEHNR; CDR2 reads FQNEAQ (reference sequence). The CDR3 extends over 16 amino acids. V was cut by 5 bases and J by 2 bases, with 19 bases left in between. CDR3 nucleotides: TGTGCCAGCAGCCCTCACGGGACAGCGGGTACCTACGAGCAGTACTTC. This encodes CASSPHGTAGTYEQYF.

The chain is built from TRBV19 and TRBJ2-1, with 8 positions matching TRBD2. Germline V gene sequence: CDR1 LNHDA, CDR2 SQIVND (reference sequence). The CDR3 covers 15 residues. The junction had 10 bases not matched to a gene; V was cut back by 6 bases and J by 6 bases. The CDR3 protein is CASRPHSGVGNEQFF. The DNA of the CDR3 is TGTGCCAGTAGACCTCATAGCGGGGTGGGCAATGAGCAGTTCTTC.

The rearrangement links TRBV19 to TRBJ1-1; D is unclear. V was shortened by 2 bases and J by 2 bases, with 6 bases between the two germline ends. Germline V gives CDR1 LNHDA, CDR2 SQIVND (reference sequence). The CDR3 sequence is 13 residues long. The CDR3 reads CASSITANTEAFF. Written as DNA, the CDR3 is TGTGCCAGTAGTATAACAGCTAACACTGAAGCTTTCTTT.

V is TRBV2 and J is TRBJ1-1; no firm D call. Trimming removed 3 bases at V and 5 bases at J, with 10 bases between. In germline, CDR1 is SNHLY, CDR2 FYNNEI. The CDR3 contains 13 residues. In nucleotides, the CDR3 is TGTGCCAGCAGTGAGGAGGGAAGGACTGAAGCTTTCTTT. Translated: CASSEEGRTEAFF. Full variable domain (outside the CDR3, taken from reference TRBV2 and TRBJ1-1): EPEVTQTPSHQVTQMGQEVILRCVPISNHLYFYWYRQILGQKVEFLVSFYNNEISEKSEIFDDQFSVERPDGSNFTLKIRSTKLEDSAMYFCASSEEGRTEAFFGQGTRLTVV.

The chain combines TRBV30 with TRBJ2-1; D possibly corresponds to TRBD1 (6 bases). This CDR3 contains 13 residues. V was pared by 1 base and J by 4 bases, with 8 bases between. Per germline, CDR1 GTSNPN and CDR2 SVGIG (reference sequence). CDR3 sequence (DNA): TGTGCCTGGAGTGCGAGGGGGTACAATGAGCAGTTCTTC. Protein sequence: CAWSARGYNEQFF.

V gene TRBV6-5 combines with J gene TRBJ2-1; D is perhaps TRBD2 (6 bases). There are 14 residues in the CDR3. V lost 11 bases, J lost 4 bases, and 18 bases lay in between. Looked up from germline, CDR1 is MNHEY and CDR2 is SVGAGI. CDR3 protein: CAAVPGVEYNEQFF. DNA for the CDR3: TGTGCCGCAGTCCCGGGAGTTGAGTACAATGAGCAGTTCTTC.

The chain carries TRBV7-9 and TRBJ2-3; D possibly corresponds to TRBD2 (8 bases). The CDR3 spans 16 residues. V lost 4 bases and J 6 bases, leaving 20 bases between the germline ends. Germline CDR1 SEHNR, CDR2 FQNEAQ (reference sequence). CDR3 in DNA: TGTGCCAGCAGCTCCTTAGCGGGACAGTCACCTGATACGCAGTATTTT. It is translated as CASSSLAGQSPDTQYF.

The chain recombines TRBV28 with TRBJ2-6; D might be TRBD1 (6 bases). V lost 6 bases and J 1 base, leaving 13 bases between the germline ends. Germline V gives CDR1 MDHEN, CDR2 SYDVKM. The CDR3 length is 16 residues. CDR3 coding DNA: TGTGCCAGCAGCGTAACAGGGAATTCTGGGGCCAACGTCCTGACTTTC. This sequence encodes CASSVTGNSGANVLTF.

V usage is TRBV4-3 and J usage is TRBJ2-3, with D possibly matching TRBD1 (5 bases). The length of the CDR3 is 15 residues. The V end was cut by 1 base, the J end by 5 bases, with 13 bases between. Germline V gene data show CDR1 as LGHNA and CDR2 as YSLEER. The CDR3 sequence: CASSQARIRGDTQYF. The CDR3 nucleotides are TGCGCCAGCAGCCAAGCCCGGATTAGGGGAGATACGCAGTATTTT.

The rearrangement uses TRBV7-2 and TRBJ1-1; D ambiguous. Trimming left V 5 bases short and J 1 base short, with 5 bases between. The CDR3 consists of 12 residues. Germline CDR1 and CDR2: SGHTA and FQGNSA. In DNA form, the CDR3 reads TGTGCCAGCAGCCGACAGAACACTGAAGCTTTCTTT. It is translated as CASSRQNTEAFF.

The rearrangement joins TRBV6-2 or TRBV6-3 to TRBJ1-5, with 9 positions matching TRBD1. The ends lost 5 bases at V and 2 bases at J; junction bases unmatched: 4. CDR3 length equals 15 residues. The germline V gene has CDR1 MNHEY and CDR2 SVGEGT. The DNA of the CDR3 is TGTGCCAGCAGTCTATGGACAGGGGGCAATCAGCCCCAGCATTTT. It specifies CASSLWTGGNQPQHF.

This CDR3 is CAISPLTGQGVNEQFF. The CDR3, as DNA: TGTGCCATCAGCCCCTTGACGGGACAGGGGGTAAATGAGCAGTTCTTC. V is TRBV10-3 and J is TRBJ2-1; 11 bases line up with TRBD1. Trimming took 6 bases from V and 7 from J; bases not matched to a gene: 11. Germline-derived CDR1 and CDR2 are ENHRY and SYGVKD. CDR3 size: 16 residues.

The V gene is TRBV28, the J gene TRBJ2-1; TRBD2 aligns across 8 bases. CDR1 MDHEN and CDR2 SYDVKM come from the germline V gene. This CDR3 region has 16 residues. V shed 4 bases and J 4 bases; nucleotides not matched to a gene: 9. The CDR3 spells CASSSELAAFYNEQFF. The CDR3 bases are TGTGCCAGCAGTTCTGAACTAGCGGCCTTTTACAATGAGCAGTTCTTC.

This clone was observed once. The chain links TRBV5-1 to TRBJ2-3; D gene unclear. The CDR3 sequence is 15 residues long. V lost 0 bases and J 6 bases, leaving 14 bases between the germline ends. Germline V gene sequence: CDR1 SGHRS, CDR2 YFSETQ. DNA for the CDR3: TGCGCCAGCAGCTTGGCCCCGGAAAGCGCGGATACGCAGTATTTT. This gives the protein CASSLAPESADTQYF.

This chain links TRBV6-5 with TRBJ2-7, with 12 bases matching TRBD2. The germline V gene encodes CDR1 MNHEY and CDR2 SVGAGI. The CDR3 totals 15 residues. Germline trimming cut 2 bases from V and 5 bases from J; bases unmatched to any gene: 4. The DNA of the CDR3 is TGTGCCAGCAGTTACCTGACTAGCGGGGGCCACGAGCAGTACTTC. Residues: CASSYLTSGGHEQYF.

The V call is TRBV10-3, the J call TRBJ1-4; no firm D call. With 9 bases removed from V and 8 bases from J, the gap between germline ends came to 13 bases. The germline V gene encodes CDR1 ENHRY and CDR2 SYGVKD. This CDR3 comprises 12 residues. CDR3 bases: TGTGCCATACGAGGGCTAGAAGAAAAACTGTTTTTT. It encodes CAIRGLEEKLFF.

This chain uses TRBV18 with TRBJ2-2; D remains unclear. Germline assignment: CDR1 KGHSH and CDR2 LQKENI. The V gene lost 0 bases and the J gene lost 3 bases, with 11 bases spanning the gap. The CDR3 is 16 amino acids. The CDR3 nucleotides are TGTGCCAGCTCACCACCGCGGCAGAGAGACACCGGGGAGCTGTTTTTT. The encoded protein is CASSPPRQRDTGELFF.

This rearrangement joins TRBV6-5 to TRBJ1-1; the match to TRBD1 covers 10 bases. This CDR3 is 15 amino acids long. V shed 6 bases, J shed 1 base, and the junction held 5 bases outside the gene matches. Germline CDR1 reads MNHEY; CDR2 reads SVGAGI. CDR3 sequence: CASRRGQGRNTEAFF. The CDR3 bases are TGTGCCAGCAGAAGGGGACAGGGGAGGAACACTGAAGCTTTCTTT.

The V and J genes are TRBV7-8 and TRBJ2-5; D may be TRBD2 (6 bases). Per germline, CDR1 SGHVS and CDR2 FQNEAQ. V was pared by 4 bases and J by 3 bases, with 15 bases between. This CDR3 has 15 amino acids. CDR3 protein: CASSSVRRAEETQYF. CDR3 sequence (DNA): TGTGCCAGCAGCTCGGTGAGGAGGGCTGAAGAGACCCAGTACTTC.